These T cell receptor beta chains were read from a single sample in a study of cytomegalovirus exposure and HLA in healthy donors. The method was immunoSEQ multiplex PCR; TCRdb's version includes in-frame clones alone and lacks a portion of them. Of about 160,000 clones listed, 84% were seen once; the top ten hold around 9.6%. The specimen sequenced was PBMCs. These receptor sequences come from a man younger than 40 in good health and CMV-seropositive. Each CDR3 is given with its conserved first and last residue. The D gene is left open where the match is weak. Size values are once, few and many counts, or a class for expanded clones, and some rows have none.

TRBV28	NA	TRBJ1-5	TRBD1	TGTGCCAGCAGTTTTAGGGGACAGACAACTTTCAATCAGCCCCAGCATTTT	CASSFRGQTTFNQPQHF
TRBV6-6	once	TRBJ1-5	TRBD1	TGTGCCAGCAGGTCTCCAGGGGGTGATGGCAATCAGCCCCAGCATTTT	CASRSPGGDGNQPQHF
TRBV7-9	NA	TRBJ2-1	TRBD1	TGTGCCAGCAGTGCCCTCGGACAGGACTACAATGAGCAGTTCTTC	CASSALGQDYNEQFF
TRBV14	NA	TRBJ2-7	NA	TGTGCCAGCAGTTCTGACAGGCTCTGGTTGGGCGAGCAGTACTTC	CASSSDRLWLGEQYF
TRBV4-2	NA	TRBJ2-3	TRBD2	TGTGCCAGCAGCCCCCGACTAGCGGGGGGAGATACGCAGTATTTT	CASSPRLAGGDTQYF
TRBV2	few	TRBJ1-4	NA	TGTGCCAGCAGCCCCGGGGTCGACGAAAAACTGTTTTTT	CASSPGVDEKLFF
TRBV28	NA	TRBJ1-4	NA	TGTGCCAGCAGTTTAAACAGAGCTAATGAAAAACTGTTTTTT	CASSLNRANEKLFF
TRBV19	NA	TRBJ1-1	NA	TGTGCCAGTAGTATAGCGGGGGACCTGTTCACTGAAGCTTTCTTT	CASSIAGDLFTEAFF
TRBV7-2	NA	TRBJ2-7	NA	TGTGCCAGCAGCTTAAGGAGACTCTCCTACGAGCAGTACTTC	CASSLRRLSYEQYF
TRBV7-3	NA	TRBJ2-3	TRBD2	TGTGCCAGCAGCTTAGATGCACTAGCGGGGGGCACAGATACGCAGTATTTT	CASSLDALAGGTDTQYF
TRBV7-9	NA	TRBJ2-7	TRBD2	TGTGCCAGCAGCTTGGGGACTAAGGGCGAGCAGTACTTC	CASSLGTKGEQYF
TRBV7-9	NA	TRBJ2-5	TRBD2	TGTGCCAGCAGCTGGACGGGGGGGTCCCATCAAGAGACCCAGTACTTC	CASSWTGGSHQETQYF
TRBV6-1	NA	TRBJ2-5	NA	TGTGCCAGCATGATGATAAGGGGTCGCCAAGAGACCCAGTACTTC	CASMMIRGRQETQYF
TRBV19	once	TRBJ1-3	NA	TGTGCCAGTTCCTGGACACCGTCCTCTGGAAACACCATATATTTT	CASSWTPSSGNTIYF
TRBV9	NA	TRBJ1-1	NA	TGTGCCAGCAGCGTGACGGGTAACACTGAAGCTTTCTTT	CASSVTGNTEAFF
TRBV6-1	NA	TRBJ1-5	NA	TGTGCCAGCAGCGGGTGGGGAGGCGGGGAACAGCCCCAGCATTTT	CASSGWGGGEQPQHF
TRBV18	NA	TRBJ2-1	TRBD2	TGTGCCAGCTCTACCACCAGCGGGGGGGCCCTTTTTGGGAATGAGCAGTTCTTC	CASSTTSGGALFGNEQFF
TRBV28	NA	TRBJ2-3	TRBD1	TGTGCCAGCAGTTTAGGCACCGGGACAGGCACAGATACGCAGTATTTT	CASSLGTGTGTDTQYF
TRBV5-1	NA	TRBJ1-6	TRBD1	TGCGCCAGCAGTCTCGAGAGGGGGCGGAATTCACCCCTCCACTTT	CASSLERGRNSPLHF
TRBV5-1	NA	TRBJ1-4	NA	TGCGCCAGCAGCTTGGGAGGGGCGGGGGAAAAACTGTTTTTT	CASSLGGAGEKLFF